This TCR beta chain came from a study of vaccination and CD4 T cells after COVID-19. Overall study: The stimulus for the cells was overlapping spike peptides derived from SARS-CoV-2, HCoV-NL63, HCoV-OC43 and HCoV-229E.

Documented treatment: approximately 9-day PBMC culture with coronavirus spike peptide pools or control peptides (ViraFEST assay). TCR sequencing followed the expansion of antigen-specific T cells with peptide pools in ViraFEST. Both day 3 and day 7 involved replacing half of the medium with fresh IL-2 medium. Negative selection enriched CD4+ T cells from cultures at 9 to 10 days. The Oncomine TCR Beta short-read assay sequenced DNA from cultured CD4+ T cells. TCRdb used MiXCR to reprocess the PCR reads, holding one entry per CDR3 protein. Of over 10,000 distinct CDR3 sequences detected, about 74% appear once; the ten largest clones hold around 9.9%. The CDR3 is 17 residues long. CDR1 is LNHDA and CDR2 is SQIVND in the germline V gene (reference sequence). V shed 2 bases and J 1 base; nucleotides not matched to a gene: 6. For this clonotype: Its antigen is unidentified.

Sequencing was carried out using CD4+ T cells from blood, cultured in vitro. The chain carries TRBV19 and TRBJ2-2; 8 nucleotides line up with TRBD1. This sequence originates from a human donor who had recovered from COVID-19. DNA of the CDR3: TGTGCCAGTAGTATACGACAGGGGAGGTTGAACACCGGGGAGCTGTTTTTT. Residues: CASSIRQGRLNTGELFF.